Listed here are 10 T cell receptor beta chains from one sample, sequenced in a study of cytomegalovirus exposure and HLA in healthy donors. PCR was performed using 60 Vbeta and 13 Jbeta primers. This table comes from immunoSEQ multiplex PCR, and its TCRdb copy is limited to in-frame clones, with some not included. The sample holds about 98,000 clones; approximately 72% are singletons and the top ten take about a tenth. Sequencing input: PBMCs. These receptors were taken from a man aged 18 to 29 in good health and CMV-seropositive.

This chain uses TRBV5-1 with TRBJ1-5, with D possibly being TRBD1 (6 bases). Germline loops: CDR1 SGHRS, CDR2 YFSETQ. Trimming removed 4 bases at V and 11 bases at J, with 16 bases between. CDR3 length equals 13 residues. CDR3 nucleotide sequence: TGCGCCAGCAGCGAATCAGGGGCAGGGGCCCAGCATTTT. Translating it yields CASSESGAGAQHF.

In its sample, this clone was seen a few times. At one end, the junction sequence differs from germline, possibly due to a read error. The chain combines TRBV2 with TRBJ1-1, with D perhaps TRBD1 (5 bases). CDR3 length equals 13 residues. CDR1 and CDR2 from the germline V gene are SNHLY and FYNNEI. CDR3 DNA sequence: TGTGCCAGCAGGAAGACAGAGAACGCTGAAGCTTTCTTT. This codes for CASRKTENAEAFF.

The V gene is TRBV10-2, the J gene TRBJ1-6; D ambiguous. This CDR3 contains 11 residues. Germline loops: CDR1 WSHSY, CDR2 SAAADI. As DNA, the CDR3 is TGCGCATCCGGGGTGAATTCACCCCTCCACTTT. It yields the protein CASGVNSPLHF.

A few counts support this clone. V is TRBV5-1 and J is TRBJ2-7; 8 bases align to TRBD1. This CDR3 has 14 residues. V lost 2 bases, J lost 5 bases, and 6 bases stayed unmatched. Germline CDR1 SGHRS, CDR2 YFSETQ. CDR3 nucleotides: TGCGCCAGCAGCTTACAGGGGGTTAGAAACGAGCAGTACTTC. Residues: CASSLQGVRNEQYF. The variable domain in full, with the rest retrieved from reference TRBV5-1 and TRBJ2-7, is KAGVTQTPRYLIKTRGQQVTLSCSPISGHRSVSWYQQTPGQGLQFLFEYFSETQRNKGNFPGRFSGRQFSNSRSEMNVSTLELGDSALYLCASSLQGVRNEQYFGPGTRLTVT.

The chain uses TRBV5-1 and TRBJ1-2; 7 positions match TRBD1. Germline V gives CDR1 SGHRS, CDR2 YFSETQ. Trimming took 3 bases from V and 8 from J; bases not matched to a gene: 7. The CDR3 consists of 13 residues. CDR3 amino acids: CASSSTGDWGYTF. The CDR3 coding sequence is TGCGCCAGCAGCTCAACAGGGGATTGGGGCTACACCTTC.

The chain combines TRBV2 with TRBJ1-2; D remains ambiguous. The V and J ends lost 7 bases and 0 bases respectively, with 9 bases between them. The CDR3 runs 13 residues. The germline gives CDR1 SNHLY, CDR2 FYNNEI. The CDR3 coding sequence is TGTGCCAGCACACAGACCACTAACTATGGCTACACCTTC. Translation gives CASTQTTNYGYTF. The full variable domain, in which reference TRBV2 and TRBJ1-2 provide the parts outside the CDR3, is EPEVTQTPSHQVTQMGQEVILRCVPISNHLYFYWYRQILGQKVEFLVSFYNNEISEKSEIFDDQFSVERPDGSNFTLKIRSTKLEDSAMYFCASTQTTNYGYTFGSGTRLTVV.

There are a few counts of this clone. The rearrangement joins TRBV4-2 to TRBJ1-6; 8 nucleotides line up with TRBD1. The CDR3 is made up of 16 amino acids. Germline trimming cut 0 bases from V and 7 bases from J; bases unmatched to any gene: 5. Germline assignment: CDR1 LGHNA and CDR2 YNFKEQ. The CDR3 DNA is TGTGCCAGCAGCCAAGAGACAGGGGATGGGAATTCACCCCTCCACTTT. Its translation: CASSQETGDGNSPLHF.

This clone was found a few times. Written as DNA, the CDR3 is TGTGCCAGCAGTGAAAGGGGGACTAGCTTCTACGAGCAGTACTTC. Residues: CASSERGTSFYEQYF. The chain combines TRBV2 with TRBJ2-7, with TRBD2 matching 9 bases. Trimming removed 2 bases from V and 3 bases from J; junction bases left unmatched: 5. The CDR3 is 15 residues long. Germline CDR1 and CDR2: SNHLY and FYNNEI.

This clone was seen more than once but under ten times. V usage is TRBV10-1 and J usage is TRBJ1-6, with 7 bases fitting TRBD1. The CDR3 extends over 15 amino acids. Trimming cost V 0 bases and J 7 bases; bases outside gene matches: 3. CDR1 and CDR2 from the germline V gene are WNHNN and SYGVQD (reference sequence). Here the CDR3 DNA reads TGCGCCAGCAGTGAGTCCTTACAGGGGAATTCACCCCTCCACTTT. It yields the protein CASSESLQGNSPLHF.

The sample holds a few counts of this clone. This chain uses TRBV28 with TRBJ1-2, with no clear D. V was cut by 8 bases and J by 4 bases, with 17 bases left in between. This CDR3 is built from 14 residues. Germline CDR1 MDHEN, CDR2 SYDVKM. CDR3 sequence (DNA): TGTGCCAGCCTCTCAATTCGAGCGTTCTATGGCTACACCTTC. Residues: CASLSIRAFYGYTF.